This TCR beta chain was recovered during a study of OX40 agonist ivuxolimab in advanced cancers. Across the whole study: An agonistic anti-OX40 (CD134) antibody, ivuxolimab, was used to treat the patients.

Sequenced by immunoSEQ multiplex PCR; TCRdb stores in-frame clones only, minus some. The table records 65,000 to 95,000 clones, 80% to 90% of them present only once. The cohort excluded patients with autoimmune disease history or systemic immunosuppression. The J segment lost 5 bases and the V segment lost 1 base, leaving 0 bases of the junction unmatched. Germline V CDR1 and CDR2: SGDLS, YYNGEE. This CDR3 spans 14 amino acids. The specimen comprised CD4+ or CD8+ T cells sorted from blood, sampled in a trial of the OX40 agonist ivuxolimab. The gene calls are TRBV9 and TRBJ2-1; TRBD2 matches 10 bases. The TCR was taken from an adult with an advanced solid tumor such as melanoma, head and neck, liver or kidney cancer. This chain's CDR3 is CASSVSGRDNEQFF. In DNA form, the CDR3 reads TGTGCCAGCAGCGTAAGCGGGAGGGACAATGAGCAGTTCTTC.